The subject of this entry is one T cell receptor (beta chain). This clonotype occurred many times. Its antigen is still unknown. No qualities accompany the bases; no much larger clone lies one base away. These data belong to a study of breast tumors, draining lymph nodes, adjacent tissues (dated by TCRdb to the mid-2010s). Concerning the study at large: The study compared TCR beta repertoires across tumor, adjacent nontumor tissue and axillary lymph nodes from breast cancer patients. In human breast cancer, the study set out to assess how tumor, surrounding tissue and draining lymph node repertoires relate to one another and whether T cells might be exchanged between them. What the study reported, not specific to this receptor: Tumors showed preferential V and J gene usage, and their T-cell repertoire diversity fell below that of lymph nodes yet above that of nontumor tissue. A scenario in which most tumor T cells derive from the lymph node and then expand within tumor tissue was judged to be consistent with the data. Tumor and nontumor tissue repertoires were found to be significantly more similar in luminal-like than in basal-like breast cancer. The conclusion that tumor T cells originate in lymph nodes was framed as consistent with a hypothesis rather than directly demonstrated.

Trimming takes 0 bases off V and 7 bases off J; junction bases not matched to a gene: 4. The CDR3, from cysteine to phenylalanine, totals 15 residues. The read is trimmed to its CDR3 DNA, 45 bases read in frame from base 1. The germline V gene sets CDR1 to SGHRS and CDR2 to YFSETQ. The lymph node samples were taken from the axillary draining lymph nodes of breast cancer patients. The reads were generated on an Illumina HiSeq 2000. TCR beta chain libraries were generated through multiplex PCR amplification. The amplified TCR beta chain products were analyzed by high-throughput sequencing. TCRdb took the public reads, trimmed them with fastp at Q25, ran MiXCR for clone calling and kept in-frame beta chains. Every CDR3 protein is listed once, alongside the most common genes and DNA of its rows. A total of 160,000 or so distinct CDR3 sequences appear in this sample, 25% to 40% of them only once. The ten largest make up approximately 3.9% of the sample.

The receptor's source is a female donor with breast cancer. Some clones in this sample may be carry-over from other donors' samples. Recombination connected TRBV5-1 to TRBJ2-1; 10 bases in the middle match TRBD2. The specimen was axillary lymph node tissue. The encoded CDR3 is CASSLEVAGGNEQFF. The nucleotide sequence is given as TGCGCCAGCAGCTTGGAGGTAGCGGGAGGTAATGAGCAGTTCTTC.